The 9 T cell receptor beta chains below were found in one sample sequenced in a study of CD8+ T cells in alopecia areata. Treatment specified: oral pan-JAK inhibitor, 5-10 mg twice daily. RNA extraction and reverse transcription yielded cDNA as sequencing template. Here immunoSEQ multiplex PCR was the method, and the copy in TCRdb shows in-frame clones only, minus some. Among approximately 100,000 clones listed, 50% to 60% were seen once. This material consisted of CD8+ T cells sorted from blood, taken at roughly week 58, from a patient treated with tofacitinib. These receptors were obtained from a human donor with alopecia areata.

This chain joins TRBV13 and TRBJ1-4; TRBD1 is a possible D gene (5 bases). This CDR3 spans 13 amino acids. The ends were cut back, 3 bases at V and 11 bases at J, with 13 bases in the middle. CDR1 PRHDT and CDR2 FYEKMQ come from the germline V gene (reference sequence). DNA for the CDR3: TGTGCCAGCAGCTTTGGGGACTCCCAGAAACTGTTTTTT. Amino acids: CASSFGDSQKLFF.

This chain connects TRBV6-5 to TRBJ1-5; D call uncertain. The CDR3 has 13 amino acids. Between the trimmed V and J ends, which lost 0 bases and 5 bases, there was a span of 5 bases. The germline CDR1 and CDR2 sequences are MNHEY and SVGAGI. This CDR3 is CASSYSWDQPQHF. DNA of the CDR3: TGTGCCAGCAGTTACTCGTGGGATCAGCCCCAGCATTTT.

The chain is built from TRBV6-5 and TRBJ2-7; D perhaps matches TRBD1 (6 bases). The CDR3 sequence is 15 residues long. Germline V gene data show CDR1 as MNHEY and CDR2 as SVGAGI. V was clipped by 3 bases and J by 7 bases, with 19 bases between them. CDR3 in DNA: TGTGCCAGCAGTTATTCTCCCCAGGGGCGGTCGGAGCAGTACTTC. As protein: CASSYSPQGRSEQYF.

The chain links TRBV2 to TRBJ1-2, with D hard to call. Deletions cut 7 bases from V and 4 bases from J, with 10 bases between. CDR3 size: 12 residues. The germline gives CDR1 SNHLY, CDR2 FYNNEI. The CDR3 protein is CASTVGVYGYTF. CDR3 nucleotide sequence: TGTGCCAGCACCGTCGGGGTCTATGGCTACACCTTC.

This chain links TRBV5-6 with TRBJ1-2; possible D gene TRBD1, 5 bases. Germline-derived CDR1 and CDR2 are SGHDT and YYEEEE. Trimming left V 0 bases short and J 6 bases short, with 15 bases between. The CDR3 totals 15 residues. In DNA, the CDR3 is TGTGCCAGCAGCTTGGAATTCAGCAGGGCACATGGCTACACCTTC. Amino acid sequence: CASSLEFSRAHGYTF.

The gene calls are TRBV30 and TRBJ2-3; possible D gene TRBD1, 5 bases. In germline, CDR1 is GTSNPN, CDR2 SVGIG (reference sequence). This CDR3 is built from 14 residues. The V end lost 6 bases, the J end lost 0 bases, and 13 bases lay between the germline ends. The CDR3 nucleotides are TGTGCCTGTCCAACAGGAACTAGCACAGATACGCAGTATTTT. Encoded protein: CACPTGTSTDTQYF.

The table lists this clone with a few counts. V and J are TRBV2 and TRBJ2-1; 9 bases fit TRBD1. The germline V gene has CDR1 SNHLY and CDR2 FYNNEI. The trim removed 6 bases at V and 5 bases at J, leaving 11 bases unmatched. The CDR3 has 16 residues. The CDR3 DNA sequence: TGTGCCAGCAGCTATCCCGGACAGGGGAGCGACAATGAGCAGTTCTTC. Encoded protein: CASSYPGQGSDNEQFF.

This chain joins TRBV2 and TRBJ1-6; TRBD1 agrees at 10 bases. Germline V gene data show CDR1 as SNHLY and CDR2 as FYNNEI. This CDR3 region has 18 residues. Losses at the gene ends were 1 base for V and 0 bases for J; bases not matched to a gene: 3. CDR3 in amino acids: CASSEEWDRGSYNSPLHF. The CDR3 nucleotides read TGTGCCAGCAGTGAAGAGTGGGACAGGGGCTCCTATAATTCACCCCTCCACTTT. Full variable domain (remainder filled in from reference TRBV2 and TRBJ1-6): EPEVTQTPSHQVTQMGQEVILRCVPISNHLYFYWYRQILGQKVEFLVSFYNNEISEKSEIFDDQFSVERPDGSNFTLKIRSTKLEDSAMYFCASSEEWDRGSYNSPLHFGNGTRLTVT.

This clone has only one observation. J is TRBJ1-5 and V is TRBV27; TRBD1 aligns across 7 bases. The V segment lost 3 bases and the J segment 3 bases; nucleotides outside the gene matches: 5. The V gene's germline CDR1 is MNHEY and CDR2 SMNVEV (reference sequence). The CDR3 length is 15 residues. CDR3 loop: CASSFSGQYNQPQHF. The DNA of the CDR3 is TGTGCCAGCAGTTTCTCGGGACAGTACAATCAGCCCCAGCATTTT.